This T cell receptor beta chain was profiled in a study of beta chain features in type 1 diabetes. Isolated RNA was reverse transcribed in full, so expressed TCRB transcripts were sequenced. Only in-frame clones appear in the TCRdb table, and some are missing; sequencing was by immunoSEQ multiplex PCR. This sample has around 300,000 clones, with around 16% found just once. Regarding the study as a whole: TCRB CDR3 length was moderately but significantly reduced in all four CD4+ subsets of Type 1 diabetes patients.

As regards this clone: The antigen is unknown.

The V segment lost 4 bases and the J segment 0 bases; nucleotides outside the gene matches: 10. The CDR3 is made up of 18 amino acids. Germline V gives CDR1 SGHDN, CDR2 FVKESK. V is TRBV14 and J is TRBJ2-5; TRBD2 agrees at 11 bases. Sequenced: naive CD4+ T cells from blood. The source of this sequence is a young man with type 1 diabetes. This CDR3 is CASSPRLAGYPYQETQYF. The CDR3, as DNA: TGTGCCAGCAGCCCTCGACTAGCGGGATACCCGTACCAAGAGACCCAGTACTTC.